Sequencing of this T cell receptor (beta chain) was carried out in a study of CD4+ T cells in melanoma. The study's findings and limits: CD8+ T cell, macrophage and B cell function reportedly correlated with neoantigen-specific CD4+ T cells. Reportedly, melanoma neoantigen-specific CD4+ T cells showed varied differentiation states.

Losses at the gene ends were 4 bases for V and 5 bases for J; bases not matched to a gene: 16. Germline CDR1 and CDR2: SGHVS and FNYEAQ. The CDR3 loop spans 17 amino acids. Profiling relied on immunoSEQ multiplex PCR, and the TCRdb table lists in-frame clones only, not all of them. This sample has around 16,000 clones, with around 69% found just once. Note on this clone: Its specificity is not known.

The genes are TRBV7-6 and TRBJ1-1; TRBD1 aligns across 7 bases. Sequencing was performed on cells from a culture (not recorded whether cultured in vitro). This receptor was identified in a human donor with melanoma. Written as DNA, the CDR3 is TGTGCCAGCAGCTCGGCGGATCGAGGGGGCGCGGTAACTGAAGCTTTCTTT. It specifies CASSSADRGGAVTEAFF.